This T cell receptor beta chain was sequenced in a study of STAT5B mutations in CD4+ large granular lymphocyte leukemia. In the study overall: When available, cryopreserved cells underwent CD8+ depletion before CD4+ selection.

Broader study findings: TRBV06-family usage was enriched in top patient clones (8/27) versus controls (2/35).

The germline gives CDR1 SQVTM, CDR2 ANQGSEA. The CDR3 loop spans 14 amino acids. The V gene lost 5 bases and the J gene lost 8 bases, with 19 bases spanning the gap. Depending on availability, patient cells were bead-separated fractions or unselected PBMC. This clone was observed once. Its antigen remains unknown. The survey-level immunoSEQ assay was used. Profiled with immunoSEQ multiplex PCR; TCRdb holds only in-frame clones, not every one. The sample has a few thousand clones; 60% to 85% are singletons. The chain has TRBV29-1 and TRBJ1-3, with D tentatively TRBD1 (5 bases). The receptor comes from a man between 60 and 75 years old with CD4+ T-cell large granular lymphocyte leukemia. Sample: PBMCs. CDR3 in DNA: TGCAGCGTTAAATCGGGGGGGACCTTTGACACCATATATTTT. The encoded protein is CSVKSGGTFDTIYF.